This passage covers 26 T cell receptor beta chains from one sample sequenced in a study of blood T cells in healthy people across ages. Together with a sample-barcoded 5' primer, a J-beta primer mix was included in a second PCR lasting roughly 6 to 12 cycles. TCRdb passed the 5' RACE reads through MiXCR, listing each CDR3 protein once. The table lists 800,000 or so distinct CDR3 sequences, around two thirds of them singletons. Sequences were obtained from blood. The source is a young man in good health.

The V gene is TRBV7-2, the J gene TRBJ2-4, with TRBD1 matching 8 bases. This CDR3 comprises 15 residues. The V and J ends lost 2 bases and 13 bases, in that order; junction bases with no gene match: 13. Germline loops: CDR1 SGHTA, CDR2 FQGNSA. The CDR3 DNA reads TGTGCCAGCAGCTTATTTGGCAGGGGGCTGGGGGAGCAGTACTTC. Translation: CASSLFGRGLGEQYF.

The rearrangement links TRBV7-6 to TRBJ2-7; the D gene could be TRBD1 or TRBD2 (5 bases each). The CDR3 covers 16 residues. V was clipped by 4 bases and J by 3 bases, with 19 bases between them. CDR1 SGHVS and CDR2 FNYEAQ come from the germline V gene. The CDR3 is CASSSPLGTDDYEQYF. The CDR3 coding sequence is TGTGCCAGCAGCTCCCCCCTAGGGACCGACGACTACGAGCAGTACTTC. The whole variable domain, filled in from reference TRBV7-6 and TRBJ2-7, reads GAGVSQSPRYKVTKRGQDVALRCDPISGHVSLYWYRQALGQGPEFLTYFNYEAQQDKSGLPNDRFSAERPEGSISTLTIQRTEQRDSAMYRCASSSPLGTDDYEQYFGPGTRLTVT.

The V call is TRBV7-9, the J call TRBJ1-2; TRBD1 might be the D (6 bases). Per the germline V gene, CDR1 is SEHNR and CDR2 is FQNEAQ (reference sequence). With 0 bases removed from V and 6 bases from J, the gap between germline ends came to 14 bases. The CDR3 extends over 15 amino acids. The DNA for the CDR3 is TGTGCCAGCAGCTTAGCAACACAGGGACTGGATGGCTACACCTTC. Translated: CASSLATQGLDGYTF.

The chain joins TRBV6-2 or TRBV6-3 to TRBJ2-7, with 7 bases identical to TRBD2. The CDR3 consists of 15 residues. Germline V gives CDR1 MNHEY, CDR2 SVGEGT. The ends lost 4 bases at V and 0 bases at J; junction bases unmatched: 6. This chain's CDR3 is CASSWASGNSYEQYF. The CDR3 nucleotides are TGTGCCAGCAGTTGGGCTAGCGGCAACTCCTACGAGCAGTACTTC.

In DNA form, the CDR3 reads TGTGCCAGCTCACCCGACCGGTCTGAAGCTTTCTTT. Protein sequence: CASSPDRSEAFF. The V gene is TRBV18, the J gene TRBJ1-1, with D unclear. The CDR3 contains 12 residues. Germline CDR1 KGHSH, CDR2 LQKENI. V shed 3 bases and J shed 6 bases, with 8 bases lying between them.

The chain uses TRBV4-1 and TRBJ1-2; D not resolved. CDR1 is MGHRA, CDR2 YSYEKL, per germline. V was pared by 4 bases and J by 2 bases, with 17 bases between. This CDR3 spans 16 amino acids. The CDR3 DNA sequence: TGCGCCAGCAGCCCAATACAAGATGCAGCCAACTATGGCTACACCTTC. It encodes CASSPIQDAANYGYTF.

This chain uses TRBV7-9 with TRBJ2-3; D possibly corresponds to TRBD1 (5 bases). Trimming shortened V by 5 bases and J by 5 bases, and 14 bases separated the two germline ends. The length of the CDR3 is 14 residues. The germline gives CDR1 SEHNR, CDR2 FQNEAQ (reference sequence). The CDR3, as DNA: TGTGCCAGCAGCCAGACCAGGGTTGGAGATACGCAGTATTTT. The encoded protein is CASSQTRVGDTQYF.

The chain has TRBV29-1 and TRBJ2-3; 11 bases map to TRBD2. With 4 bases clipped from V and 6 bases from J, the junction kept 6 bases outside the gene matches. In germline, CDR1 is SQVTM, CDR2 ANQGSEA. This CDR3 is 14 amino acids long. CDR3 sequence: CSVVASGGYDTQYF. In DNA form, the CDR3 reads TGCAGCGTTGTGGCTAGCGGGGGGTACGATACGCAGTATTTT.

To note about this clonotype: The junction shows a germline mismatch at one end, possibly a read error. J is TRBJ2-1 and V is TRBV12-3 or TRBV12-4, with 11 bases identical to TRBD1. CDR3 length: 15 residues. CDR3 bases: TGTGCCGGCAGTTTAGGACAGGGGGCGGGTAATGAGCAGTTCTTC. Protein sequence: CAGSLGQGAGNEQFF.

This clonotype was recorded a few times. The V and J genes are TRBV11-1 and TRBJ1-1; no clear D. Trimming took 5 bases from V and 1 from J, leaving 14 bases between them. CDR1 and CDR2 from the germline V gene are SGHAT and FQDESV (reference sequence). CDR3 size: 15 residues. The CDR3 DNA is TGTGCCAGCAGCCTCATCCGGGTTCCGAACACTGAAGCTTTCTTT. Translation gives CASSLIRVPNTEAFF.

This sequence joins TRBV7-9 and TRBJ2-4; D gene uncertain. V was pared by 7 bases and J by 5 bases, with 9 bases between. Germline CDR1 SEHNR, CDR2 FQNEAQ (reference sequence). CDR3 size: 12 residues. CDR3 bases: TGTGCCAGCACCCGTGGGGAAAACATTCAGTACTTC. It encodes CASTRGENIQYF.

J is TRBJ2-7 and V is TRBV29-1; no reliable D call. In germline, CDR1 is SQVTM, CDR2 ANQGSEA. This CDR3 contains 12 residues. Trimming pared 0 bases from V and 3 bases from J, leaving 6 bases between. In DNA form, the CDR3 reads TGCAGCGTTGAAGATGCAGGCTACGAGCAGTACTTC. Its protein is CSVEDAGYEQYF.

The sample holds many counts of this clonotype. CDR3 sequence reads: CASSVVGTNKETQYF. CDR3 bases: TGTGCCAGCAGCGTAGTGGGGACTAATAAAGAGACCCAGTACTTC. The chain has TRBV9 and TRBJ2-5; TRBD2 agrees at 7 bases. Germline V lookup: CDR1 SGDLS, CDR2 YYNGEE. The CDR3 sequence is 15 residues long. The V gene end was trimmed by 0 bases and the J gene end by 3 bases; junction bases not matched to a gene: 5.

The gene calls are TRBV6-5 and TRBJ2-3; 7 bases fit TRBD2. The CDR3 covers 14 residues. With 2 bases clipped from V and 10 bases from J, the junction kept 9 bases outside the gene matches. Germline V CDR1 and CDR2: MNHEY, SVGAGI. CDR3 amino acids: CASSYGRGNRAQYF. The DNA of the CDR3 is TGTGCCAGCAGTTACGGGCGGGGGAATCGGGCGCAGTATTTT.

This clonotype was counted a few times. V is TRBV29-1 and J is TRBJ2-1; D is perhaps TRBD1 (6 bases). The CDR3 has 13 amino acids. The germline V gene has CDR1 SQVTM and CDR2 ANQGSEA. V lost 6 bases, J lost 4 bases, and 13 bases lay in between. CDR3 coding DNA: TGCAGCGTCCCCGGGACACGGTACAATGAGCAGTTCTTC. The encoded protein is CSVPGTRYNEQFF.

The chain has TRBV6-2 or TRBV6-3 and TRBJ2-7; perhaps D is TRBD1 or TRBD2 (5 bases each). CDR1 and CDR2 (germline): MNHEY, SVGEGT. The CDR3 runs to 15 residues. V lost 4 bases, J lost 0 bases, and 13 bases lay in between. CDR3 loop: CASSSTGTGSYEQYF. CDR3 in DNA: TGTGCCAGCAGTTCCACCGGGACGGGCTCCTACGAGCAGTACTTC.

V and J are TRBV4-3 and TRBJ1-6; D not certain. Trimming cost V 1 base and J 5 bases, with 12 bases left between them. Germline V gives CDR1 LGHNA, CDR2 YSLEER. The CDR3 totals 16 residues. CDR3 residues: CASSQASQRHNSPLHF. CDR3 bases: TGCGCCAGCAGCCAAGCTTCCCAGCGACATAATTCACCCCTCCACTTT.

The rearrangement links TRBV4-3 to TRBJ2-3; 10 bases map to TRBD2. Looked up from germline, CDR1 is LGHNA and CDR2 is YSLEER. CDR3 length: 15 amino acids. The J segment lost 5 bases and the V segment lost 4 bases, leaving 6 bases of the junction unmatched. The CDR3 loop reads CASSRGTSDGDTQYF. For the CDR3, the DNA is TGCGCCAGCAGCCGCGGGACTAGCGATGGAGATACGCAGTATTTT.

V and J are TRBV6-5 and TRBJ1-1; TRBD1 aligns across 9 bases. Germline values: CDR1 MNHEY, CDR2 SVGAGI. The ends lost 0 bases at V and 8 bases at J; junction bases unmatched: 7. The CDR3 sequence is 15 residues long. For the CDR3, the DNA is TGTGCCAGCAGTTACTCATGGACAGGGGTCGGAGAAGCTTTCTTT. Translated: CASSYSWTGVGEAFF.

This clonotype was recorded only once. The CDR3 DNA sequence: TGCAGCGTTGAAGGGGCAGGACAACTAGCCTATGGCTACACCTTC. This encodes CSVEGAGQLAYGYTF. The chain joins TRBV29-1 to TRBJ1-2, with a weak D call TRBD1 (5 bases). V was pared by 1 base and J by 4 bases, with 16 bases between. CDR3 length: 15 amino acids. CDR1 SQVTM and CDR2 ANQGSEA come from the germline V gene.

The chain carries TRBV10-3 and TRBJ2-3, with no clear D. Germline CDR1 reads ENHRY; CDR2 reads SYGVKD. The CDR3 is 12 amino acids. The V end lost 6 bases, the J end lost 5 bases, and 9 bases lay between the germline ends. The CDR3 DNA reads TGTGCCATCAGAAGGCAGGAAGATACGCAGTATTTT. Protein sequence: CAIRRQEDTQYF.

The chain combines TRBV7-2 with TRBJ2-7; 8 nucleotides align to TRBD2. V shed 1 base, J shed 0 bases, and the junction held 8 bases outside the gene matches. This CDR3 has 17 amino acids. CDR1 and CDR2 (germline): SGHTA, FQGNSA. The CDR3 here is CASSLGTSLITSYEQYF. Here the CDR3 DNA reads TGTGCCAGCAGCTTAGGGACTAGCCTTATCACCTCCTACGAGCAGTACTTC. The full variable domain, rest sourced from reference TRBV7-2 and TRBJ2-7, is GAGVSQSPSNKVTEKGKDVELRCDPISGHTALYWYRQSLGQGLEFLIYFQGNSAPDKSGLPSDRFSAERTGGSVSTLTIQRTQQEDSAVYLCASSLGTSLITSYEQYFGPGTRLTVT.

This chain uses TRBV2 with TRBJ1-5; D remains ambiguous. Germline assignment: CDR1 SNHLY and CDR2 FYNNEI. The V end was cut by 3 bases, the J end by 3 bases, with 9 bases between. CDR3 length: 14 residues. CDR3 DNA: TGTGCCAGCAGTGACACCGAGATCAATCAGCCCCAGCATTTT. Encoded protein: CASSDTEINQPQHF.

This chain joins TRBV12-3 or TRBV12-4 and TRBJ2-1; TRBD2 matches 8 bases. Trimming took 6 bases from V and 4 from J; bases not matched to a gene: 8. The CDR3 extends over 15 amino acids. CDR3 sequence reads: CASRSPGGLYNEQFF. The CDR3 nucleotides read TGTGCCAGCAGATCCCCGGGGGGGCTATACAATGAGCAGTTCTTC.

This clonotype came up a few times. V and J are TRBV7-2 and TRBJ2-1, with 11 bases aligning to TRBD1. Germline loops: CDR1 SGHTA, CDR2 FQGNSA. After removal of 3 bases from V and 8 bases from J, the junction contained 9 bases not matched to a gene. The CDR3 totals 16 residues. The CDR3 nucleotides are TGTGCCAGCAGCTTGTTTGGACAGGGGGCGCGATATGAGCAGTTCTTC. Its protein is CASSLFGQGARYEQFF.

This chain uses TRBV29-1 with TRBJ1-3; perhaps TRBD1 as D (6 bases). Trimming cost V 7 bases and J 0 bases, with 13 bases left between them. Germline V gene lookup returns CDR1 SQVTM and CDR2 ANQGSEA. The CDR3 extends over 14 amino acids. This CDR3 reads CSAKGQTSGNTIYF. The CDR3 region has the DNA TGCAGCGCTAAAGGACAGACCTCTGGAAACACCATATATTTT.